One sample yielded the 27 T cell receptor beta chains listed below, sequenced in a study of T cell repertoires in cytomegalovirus infection. TCRdb fed the reads into MiXCR, producing one record per CDR3 protein. The data show approximately 400,000 distinct CDR3 sequences, about a third seen once. Material for sequencing was PBMCs. All receptors derive from a human donor in good health (CMV status not recorded). Some clones in this sample may be carry-over from other donors' samples.

Written as DNA, the CDR3 is TGCGCCAGCAGTAAAGGGATATCGGACGAGCAGTACTTC. Protein: CASSKGISDEQYF. The rearrangement uses TRBV10-1 and TRBJ2-7; no clear D. CDR1 is WNHNN and CDR2 is SYGVQD in the germline V gene (reference sequence). The CDR3 sequence is 13 residues long. V lost 5 bases, J lost 5 bases, and 13 bases lay in between.

About this clonotype: Just one base apart from a much larger clone, this may be a read error. The gene calls are TRBV12-3 or TRBV12-4 and TRBJ2-5; 8 bases align to TRBD2. There are 15 residues in the CDR3. Losses at the gene ends were 5 bases for V and 3 bases for J; bases not matched to a gene: 8. The chain's CDR3 is CASSLGQAGEETQYF. The CDR3 coding sequence is TGTGCCAGCAGTCTCGGACAAGCGGGGGAAGAGACCCAGTACTTC.

This clonotype was recorded a few times. This chain uses TRBV7-9 with TRBJ1-4; possibly TRBD1 for D (6 bases). The CDR3 consists of 14 residues. Germline CDR1 reads SEHNR; CDR2 reads FQNEAQ (reference sequence). V was pared by 3 bases and J by 8 bases, with 13 bases between. The CDR3, as DNA: TGTGCCAGCAGCTTGGACAGTTCCGACGAAAAACTGTTTTTT. It encodes CASSLDSSDEKLFF. Supplemented by reference TRBV7-9 and TRBJ1-4, the full variable domain reads DTGVSQNPRHKITKRGQNVTFRCDPISEHNRLYWYRQTLGQGPEFLTYFQNEAQLEKSRLLSDRFSAERPKGSFSTLEIQRTEQGDSAMYLCASSLDSSDEKLFFGSGTQLSVL.

This clonotype appeared a few times. V and J are TRBV12-3 or TRBV12-4 and TRBJ1-1; 8 positions agree with TRBD1. With 6 bases clipped from V and 11 bases from J, the junction kept 17 bases outside the gene matches. The CDR3 length is 15 residues. CDR3 sequence: CASSSYGQGMEWAFF. In nucleotides, the CDR3 is TGTGCCAGCAGCAGTTATGGACAGGGTATGGAGTGGGCTTTCTTT.

This clonotype was seen only a few times. The chain carries TRBV7-6 and TRBJ2-3, with D uncertain. CDR3 length: 13 amino acids. Germline V gene lookup returns CDR1 SGHVS and CDR2 FNYEAQ. Deletions cut 4 bases from V and 2 bases from J, with 7 bases between. The CDR3 region is CASSYSATDTQYF. Here the CDR3 DNA reads TGTGCCAGCAGCTATTCGGCCACAGATACGCAGTATTTT.

The CDR3 DNA follows: TGTGCCAGCAGCTCCGGGGCGGGGGGGCCTATAGTGACAGATACGCAGTATTTT. Translation: CASSSGAGGPIVTDTQYF. The chain has TRBV7-2 and TRBJ2-3; 9 nucleotides align to TRBD2. CDR1 is SGHTA, CDR2 FQGNSA, per germline. V gave up 4 bases and J gave up 3 bases; unmatched junction bases: 14. There are 18 residues in the CDR3.

V usage is TRBV5-5 and J usage is TRBJ2-1; D call uncertain. This CDR3 comprises 14 residues. V was clipped by 4 bases and J by 0 bases, with 8 bases between them. Looked up from germline, CDR1 is SGHKS and CDR2 is YYEKEE (reference sequence). As DNA, the CDR3 is TGTGCCAGCAGCCGCTCCATCTCCTACAATGAGCAGTTCTTC. Translating gives CASSRSISYNEQFF. Full variable domain (rest looked up from reference TRBV5-5 and TRBJ2-1): DAGVTQSPTHLIKTRGQQVTLRCSPISGHKSVSWYQQVLGQGPQFIFQYYEKEERGRGNFPDRFSARQFPNYSSELNVNALLLGDSALYLCASSRSISYNEQFFGPGTRLTVL.

This clonotype was recorded many times. The rearrangement uses TRBV6-1 and TRBJ2-7; TRBD1 matches 10 bases. CDR1 MNHNS and CDR2 SASEGT come from the germline V gene. The CDR3 is made up of 15 amino acids. Trimming at V came to 6 bases and at J to 4 bases, leaving 9 bases not matched to a gene. The CDR3 loop is CASSPRQGAAYEQYF. The CDR3 nucleotides read TGTGCCAGCAGCCCACGACAGGGGGCTGCATACGAGCAGTACTTC.

The chain joins TRBV6-6 to TRBJ2-1; D is possibly TRBD2 (6 bases). Trimming removed 6 bases at V and 5 bases at J, with 23 bases between. CDR3 size: 17 residues. Germline V gene sequence: CDR1 MNHNY, CDR2 SVGAGI (reference sequence). CDR3 region: CASSPPSSRTKNNEQFF. The CDR3, as DNA: TGTGCCAGCAGCCCCCCCTCCTCTAGGACTAAAAACAATGAGCAGTTCTTC.

This clonotype was seen only once. A much larger clonotype is one base distant, so this may be a read error. The chain couples TRBV7-2 to TRBJ1-1, with a weak D call TRBD1 (5 bases). Per the germline V gene, CDR1 is SGHTA and CDR2 is FQGNSA. The CDR3 spans 11 residues. CDR3 protein: CDSSFGTQAFF. DNA of the CDR3: TGTGACAGCAGCTTTGGGACTCAGGCTTTCTTT.

Remarks on this clonotype: Germline and junction disagree at one end, which may indicate a read error. The chain is built from TRBV6-1 and TRBJ1-2; no reliable D call. Germline V gives CDR1 MNHNS, CDR2 SASEGT. There are 13 residues in the CDR3. The CDR3 is CASSEAFNYGHTF. The CDR3 nucleotides are TGTGCCAGCAGTGAAGCTTTTAACTATGGCCACACCTTC.

This clonotype has a handful of counts. The chain uses TRBV7-2 and TRBJ1-5; 7 bases map to TRBD1. J gave up 7 bases and V 3 bases, and 9 bases lay outside the gene matches. The CDR3 length is 15 residues. The germline gives CDR1 SGHTA, CDR2 FQGNSA. CDR3 sequence: CASSFEGGDRQPQHF. The CDR3 coding sequence is TGTGCCAGCAGCTTTGAAGGGGGCGACCGACAGCCCCAGCATTTT.

The V gene is TRBV7-9, the J gene TRBJ2-7; D remains unclear. The CDR3 runs 14 residues. Germline values: CDR1 SEHNR, CDR2 FQNEAQ (reference sequence). V gave up 7 bases and J gave up 7 bases, with 20 bases separating them. CDR3 coding DNA: TGTGCCAGCACCTTCTGGGGATTGTCGTATGAGCAGTACTTC. It is translated as CASTFWGLSYEQYF.

This clonotype was observed at least ten times. V and J are TRBV11-2 and TRBJ1-1, with 8 positions matching TRBD1. Germline CDR1 reads SGHAT; CDR2 reads FQNNGV. CDR3 size: 15 residues. The trim removed 5 bases at V and 5 bases at J, leaving 10 bases unmatched. The CDR3 is CASSPARGRITEAFF. For the CDR3, the DNA is TGTGCCAGCAGCCCGGCCAGGGGGCGAATTACTGAAGCTTTCTTT. Combining the CDR3 with reference TRBV11-2 and TRBJ1-1 gives the whole variable domain EAGVAQSPRYKIIEKRQSVAFWCNPISGHATLYWYQQILGQGPKLLIQFQNNGVVDDSQLPKDRFSAERLKGVDSTLKIQPAKLEDSAVYLCASSPARGRITEAFFGQGTRLTVV.

This clonotype was detected ten times or more. One end of the junction does not line up with germline, which may come from a read error. The gene calls are TRBV7-6 and TRBJ2-5, with D possibly being TRBD1 or TRBD2 (7 bases each). CDR1 is SGHVS and CDR2 is FNYEAQ in the germline V gene. The CDR3 sequence is 11 residues long. The DNA of the CDR3 is TGTGCCAGCAGAGCCGAGGGGGCGGGGGAGTTC. Translating it yields CASRAEGAGEF. Full variable domain (outside the CDR3, taken from reference TRBV7-6 and TRBJ2-5): GAGVSQSPRYKVTKRGQDVALRCDPISGHVSLYWYRQALGQGPEFLTYFNYEAQQDKSGLPNDRFSAERPEGSISTLTIQRTEQRDSAMYRCASRAEGAGEFGPGTRLLVL.

J is TRBJ1-1 and V is TRBV7-2, with TRBD1 as a possible D gene (5 bases). Trimming stripped 4 bases from V and 4 bases from J, with 19 bases between. The CDR3 sequence is 16 residues long. The germline gives CDR1 SGHTA, CDR2 FQGNSA. In DNA form, the CDR3 reads TGTGCCAGCAGCTCGCGATCGGGACTCCGAACCACTGAAGCTTTCTTT. This encodes CASSSRSGLRTTEAFF. Using reference TRBV7-2 and TRBJ1-1 for the parts outside the CDR3, the full variable domain is GAGVSQSPSNKVTEKGKDVELRCDPISGHTALYWYRQSLGQGLEFLIYFQGNSAPDKSGLPSDRFSAERTGGSVSTLTIQRTQQEDSAVYLCASSSRSGLRTTEAFFGQGTRLTVV.

The rearrangement uses TRBV2 and TRBJ2-7; D ambiguous. Trimming stripped 0 bases from V and 3 bases from J, with 9 bases between. This CDR3 has 14 amino acids. Germline assignment: CDR1 SNHLY and CDR2 FYNNEI. DNA for the CDR3: TGTGCCAGCAGTGAAGCAAACGGGTTCTACGAGCAGTACTTC. Translation: CASSEANGFYEQYF.

This clonotype has ten or more counts. The rearrangement joins TRBV7-2 to TRBJ1-6, with 7 bases that match TRBD1. With V trimmed by 5 bases and J by 3 bases, 4 bases remained unmatched. Germline V gene sequence: CDR1 SGHTA, CDR2 FQGNSA. CDR3 length: 15 residues. CDR3 in amino acids: CASSARTGYNSPLHF. Written as DNA, the CDR3 is TGTGCCAGCAGCGCCCGGACAGGCTATAATTCACCCCTCCACTTT.

This clonotype was counted a few times. The genes are TRBV6-1 and TRBJ2-7; D is undetermined. Deletions cut 8 bases from V and 7 bases from J, with 9 bases between. The CDR3 is 10 amino acids. The germline V gene encodes CDR1 MNHNS and CDR2 SASEGT. CDR3 nucleotide sequence: TGTGCCAGCCGACTGGGTGAGCAGTACTTC. This sequence encodes CASRLGEQYF.

There are many counts of this clonotype. V gene TRBV6-2 or TRBV6-3 combines with J gene TRBJ2-5; the D gene is possibly TRBD1 (5 bases). Germline V gene sequence: CDR1 MNHEY, CDR2 SVGEGT. Deletions cut 3 bases from V and 2 bases from J, with 7 bases between. This CDR3 comprises 13 residues. The DNA of the CDR3 is TGTGCCAGCAGTTATTCAGGGCAAGAGACCCAGTACTTC. It yields the protein CASSYSGQETQYF.

This clonotype was detected ten times or more. V usage is TRBV6-1 and J usage is TRBJ2-7; TRBD1 is a possible D gene (5 bases). Trimming pared 2 bases from V and 3 bases from J, leaving 20 bases between. The CDR3 is 17 residues long. The germline V gene has CDR1 MNHNS and CDR2 SASEGT. Written as DNA, the CDR3 is TGTGCCAGCAGTGAAAGAACCTTGGGGCTTGACCACTACGAGCAGTACTTC. It encodes CASSERTLGLDHYEQYF.

This clonotype was recorded a few times. The chain joins TRBV6-2 or TRBV6-3 to TRBJ2-7, with 8 bases identical to TRBD2. CDR3 length: 14 residues. The V and J ends lost 6 bases and 6 bases, in that order; junction bases with no gene match: 10. CDR1 is MNHEY, CDR2 SVGEGT, per germline. In nucleotides, the CDR3 is TGTGCCAGCAGACTTACAGGAAGCGGGGGCGAGCAGTACTTC. It specifies CASRLTGSGGEQYF.

A remark on this clonotype: One junction end does not reproduce the germline sequence, and a read error may be involved. The J gene is TRBJ2-4, the V gene TRBV27, with D uncertain. CDR1 is MNHEY and CDR2 is SMNVEV in the germline V gene (reference sequence). CDR3 length equals 15 residues. As DNA, the CDR3 is TGTGCCAGCAGCCGAATAGACCGGGCAAAAACCATTCAGTACTTC. Protein product: CASSRIDRAKTIQYF.

The chain employs TRBV12-3 or TRBV12-4 and TRBJ1-6; 9 bases are shared with TRBD1. The CDR3 is 14 residues long. J was trimmed by 7 bases and V by 6 bases; bases with no gene match: 4. The CDR3 reads CASSHRGRNSPLHF. The CDR3 nucleotides are TGTGCCAGCAGCCACAGGGGGCGGAATTCACCCCTCCACTTT.

CDR3 loop: CASSIMGQGLPYEQYF. The CDR3 DNA sequence: TGTGCCAGCAGCATTATGGGACAGGGGTTGCCCTACGAGCAGTACTTC. The rearrangement joins TRBV5-4 to TRBJ2-7, with TRBD1 identical over 10 bases. V shed 4 bases, J shed 2 bases, and the junction held 9 bases outside the gene matches. Germline CDR1 SGHNT, CDR2 YYREEE (reference sequence). The CDR3 runs to 16 residues.

The rearrangement links TRBV19 to TRBJ1-5; 7 bases align to TRBD1. The CDR3 totals 19 residues. After removal of 9 bases from V and 0 bases from J, the junction contained 20 bases not matched to a gene. The germline V gene encodes CDR1 LNHDA and CDR2 SQIVND (reference sequence). CDR3 bases: TGTGCCAGGTGCAAAGGGGGACAGACCCGCAACTTTAGCAATCAGCCCCAGCATTTT. Amino acid sequence: CARCKGGQTRNFSNQPQHF.

A few counts support this clonotype. The gene calls are TRBV7-8 and TRBJ2-7, with D possibly TRBD1 on 7 matching bases. V was pared by 4 bases and J by 2 bases, with 21 bases between. The germline CDR1 and CDR2 sequences are SGHVS and FQNEAQ. CDR3 length: 17 amino acids. The CDR3 protein is CASSSYGGRQGAYEQYF. CDR3 coding DNA: TGTGCCAGCAGCTCGTACGGGGGACGACAGGGCGCCTACGAGCAGTACTTC.